The entry that follows covers one T cell receptor beta chain sequence. As yet, its antigen is unknown. The junction had 5 bases not matched to a gene; V was cut back by 2 bases and J by 2 bases. Germline CDR1 reads WNHNN; CDR2 reads SYGVQD (reference sequence). This CDR3 has 15 amino acids. This sample was taken from a study of shared clonotypes between healthy human individuals. The authors split each subset's genomic DNA evenly across several immunoSEQ plates. Data came from immunoSEQ multiplex PCR; TCRdb stores just in-frame clones and leaves some out. The table shows 1.6 million or so clones, with 96% occurring only once. Study-level points and caveats: Having only a few donors restricted how much genetic and exposure-history diversity was captured. Compared with memory subsets, naive subsets generally had larger estimated richness.

This chain links TRBV10-1 with TRBJ2-5, with 7 nucleotides matching TRBD1. This TCR was recovered from a man aged 30 to 39 in good health. The sequenced sample was naive CD4+ T cells sorted from blood. Stated subset: CD45RA+ positively selected. The CDR3 spells CASSETSGGQETQYF. The CDR3 DNA reads TGCGCCAGCAGTGAGACTTCAGGGGGTCAAGAGACCCAGTACTTC.